The sample holds a few counts of the clone carrying this TCR beta chain. No antigen is known for it. The CDR3 is 16 residues long. Germline V CDR1 and CDR2: MNHNS, SASEGT. The ends were cut back, 5 bases at V and 6 bases at J, with 23 bases in the middle. The data were obtained in a study of post-analysis software for immune sequencing data. About the research overall: Included among the disease courses, which were recorded for the cohort, were relapsing-remitting, secondary progressive and progressive-relapsing multiple sclerosis.

The study, taken as a whole, reports: Relative to controls, patients had a handful of TRBV segments at higher frequency, with TRBV5-6, TRBV5-1 and TRBV20-1 among these. When the samples were clustered directly with F measure, those that had been prepared in the same batch showed strong co-clustering.

TCR beta cDNA libraries included unique molecular identifiers. cDNA molecules numbering around 450,000 came from roughly 1 to 10 million T cells. TCRdb reprocessed the PCR reads with MiXCR, giving one entry per CDR3 protein. Found here are 700,000 to 900,000 distinct CDR3 sequences, about 45% of them singletons; the top ten hold just under 5%. Source material: blood. The clonotype was recovered from a girl between 5 and 17 years old with multiple sclerosis. The J gene is TRBJ2-7, the V gene TRBV6-1; a possible D gene is TRBD1 (7 bases). In DNA form, the CDR3 reads TGTGCCAGCAGTCCCCTTCACAGGGGAGGTTACGGCGAGCAGTACTTC. Translated, it gives CASSPLHRGGYGEQYF.